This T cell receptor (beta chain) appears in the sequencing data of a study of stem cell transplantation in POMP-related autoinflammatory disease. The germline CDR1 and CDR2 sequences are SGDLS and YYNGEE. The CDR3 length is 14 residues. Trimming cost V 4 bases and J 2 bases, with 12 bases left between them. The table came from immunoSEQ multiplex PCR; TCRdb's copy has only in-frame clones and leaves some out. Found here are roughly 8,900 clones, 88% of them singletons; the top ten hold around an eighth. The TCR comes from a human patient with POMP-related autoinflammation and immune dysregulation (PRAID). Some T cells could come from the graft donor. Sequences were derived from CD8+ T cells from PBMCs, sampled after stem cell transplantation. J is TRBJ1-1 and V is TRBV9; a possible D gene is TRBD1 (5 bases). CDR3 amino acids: CASSPGGGNTEAFF. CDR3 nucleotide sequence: TGTGCCAGCAGCCCCGGCGGGGGAAACACTGAAGCTTTCTTT.